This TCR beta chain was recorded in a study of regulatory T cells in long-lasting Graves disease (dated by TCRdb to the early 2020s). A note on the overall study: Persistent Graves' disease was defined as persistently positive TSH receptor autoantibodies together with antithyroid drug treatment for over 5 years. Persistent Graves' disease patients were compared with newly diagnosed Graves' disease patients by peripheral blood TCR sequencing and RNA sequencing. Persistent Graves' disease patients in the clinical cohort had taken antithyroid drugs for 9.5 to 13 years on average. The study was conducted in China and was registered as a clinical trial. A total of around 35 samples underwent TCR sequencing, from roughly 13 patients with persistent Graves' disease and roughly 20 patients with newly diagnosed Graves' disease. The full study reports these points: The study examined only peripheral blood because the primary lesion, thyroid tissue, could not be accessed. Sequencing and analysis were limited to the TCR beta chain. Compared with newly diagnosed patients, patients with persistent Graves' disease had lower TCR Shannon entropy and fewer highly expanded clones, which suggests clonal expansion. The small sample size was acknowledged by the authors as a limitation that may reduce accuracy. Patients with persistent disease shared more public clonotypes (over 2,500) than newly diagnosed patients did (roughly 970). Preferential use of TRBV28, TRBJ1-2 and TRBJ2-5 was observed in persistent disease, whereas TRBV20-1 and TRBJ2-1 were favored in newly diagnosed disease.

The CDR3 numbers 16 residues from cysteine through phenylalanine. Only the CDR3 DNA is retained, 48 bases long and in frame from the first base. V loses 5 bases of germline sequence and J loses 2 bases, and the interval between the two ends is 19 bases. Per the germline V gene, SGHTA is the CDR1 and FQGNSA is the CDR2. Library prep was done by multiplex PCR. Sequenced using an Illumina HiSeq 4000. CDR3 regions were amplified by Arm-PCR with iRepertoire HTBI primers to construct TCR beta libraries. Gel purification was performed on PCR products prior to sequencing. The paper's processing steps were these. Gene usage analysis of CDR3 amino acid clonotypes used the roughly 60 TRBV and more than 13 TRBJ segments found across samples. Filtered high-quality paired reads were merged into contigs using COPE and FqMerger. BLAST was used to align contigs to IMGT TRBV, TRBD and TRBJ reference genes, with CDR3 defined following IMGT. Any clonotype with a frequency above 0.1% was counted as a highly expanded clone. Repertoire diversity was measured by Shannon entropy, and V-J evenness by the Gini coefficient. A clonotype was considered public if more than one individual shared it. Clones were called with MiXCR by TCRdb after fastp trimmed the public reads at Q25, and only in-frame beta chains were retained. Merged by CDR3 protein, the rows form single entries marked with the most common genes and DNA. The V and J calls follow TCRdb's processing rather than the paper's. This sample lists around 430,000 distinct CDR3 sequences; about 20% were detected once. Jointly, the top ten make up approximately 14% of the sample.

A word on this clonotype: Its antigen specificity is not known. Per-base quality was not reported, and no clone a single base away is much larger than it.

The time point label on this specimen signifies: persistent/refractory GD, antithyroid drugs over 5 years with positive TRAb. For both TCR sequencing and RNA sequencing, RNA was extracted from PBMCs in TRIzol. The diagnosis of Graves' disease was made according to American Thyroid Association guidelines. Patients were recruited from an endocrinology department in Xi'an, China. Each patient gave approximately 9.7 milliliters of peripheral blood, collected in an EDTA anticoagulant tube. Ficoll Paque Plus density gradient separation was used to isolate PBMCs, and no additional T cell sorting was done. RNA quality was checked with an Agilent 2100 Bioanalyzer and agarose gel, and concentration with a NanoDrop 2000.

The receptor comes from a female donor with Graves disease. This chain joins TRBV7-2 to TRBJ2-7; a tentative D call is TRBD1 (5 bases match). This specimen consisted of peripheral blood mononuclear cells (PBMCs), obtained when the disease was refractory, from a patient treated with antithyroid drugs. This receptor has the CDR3 CASSGSGAQTTYEQYF. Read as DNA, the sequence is TGTGCCAGCAGCGGTTCTGGGGCACAGACAACCTACGAGCAGTACTTC.